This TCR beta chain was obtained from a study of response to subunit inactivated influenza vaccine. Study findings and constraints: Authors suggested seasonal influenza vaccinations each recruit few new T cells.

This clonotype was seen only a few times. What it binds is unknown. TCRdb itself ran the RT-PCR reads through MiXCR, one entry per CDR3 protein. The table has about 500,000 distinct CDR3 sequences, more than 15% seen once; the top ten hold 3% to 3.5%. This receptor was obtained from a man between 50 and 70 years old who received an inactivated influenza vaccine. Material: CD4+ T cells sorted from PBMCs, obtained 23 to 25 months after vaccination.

CDR3 coding DNA: TGCAGTGCTAGTTCCCCCGGGAGCGGGGTGGGAGATACGCAGTATTTT. Its protein is CSASSPGSGVGDTQYF. V usage is TRBV20-1 and J usage is TRBJ2-3, with 7 bases aligning to TRBD2. Germline trimming cut 3 bases from V and 5 bases from J; bases unmatched to any gene: 14. CDR3 length equals 16 residues. Per germline, CDR1 DFQATT and CDR2 SNEGSKA (reference sequence).